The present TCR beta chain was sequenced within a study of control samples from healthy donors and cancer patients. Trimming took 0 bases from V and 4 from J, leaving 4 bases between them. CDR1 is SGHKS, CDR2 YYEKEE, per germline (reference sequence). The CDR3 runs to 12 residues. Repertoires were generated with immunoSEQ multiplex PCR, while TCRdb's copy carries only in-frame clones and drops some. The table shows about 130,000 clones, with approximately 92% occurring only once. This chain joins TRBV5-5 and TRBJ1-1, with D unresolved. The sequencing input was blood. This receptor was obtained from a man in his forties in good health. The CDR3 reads CASSLEPTEAFF. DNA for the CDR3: TGTGCCAGCAGCTTGGAACCCACTGAAGCTTTCTTT.